A single sample gave rise to the 17 T cell receptor beta chains below, sequenced in a study of shared clonotypes between healthy human individuals. Libraries were prepared by immunoSEQ multiplex PCR; TCRdb keeps only in-frame clonotypes and omits some of them. The table shows millions of clones, with just under 95% occurring only once. Cells designated naive CD8 were CD45RO-negative and were positively selected for CCR7, with terminally differentiated effector memory CD45RA+ cells excluded. Sequenced material: naive CD8+ T cells sorted from blood. These receptors all come from a man between 18 and 29 years old in good health.

The chain combines TRBV4-3 with TRBJ2-2, with D hard to call. V was clipped by 5 bases and J by 0 bases, with 13 bases between them. Germline loops: CDR1 LGHNA, CDR2 YSLEER. The CDR3 extends over 16 amino acids. CDR3 sequence: CASSGQIGANTGELFF. CDR3 DNA: TGCGCCAGCAGCGGGCAGATCGGCGCGAACACCGGGGAGCTGTTTTTT.

This clone appeared a single time. V usage is TRBV6-5 and J usage is TRBJ2-3; D not certain. Trimming removed 7 bases at V and 2 bases at J, with 7 bases between. This CDR3 is built from 12 residues. Germline CDR1 and CDR2: MNHEY and SVGAGI. CDR3 sequence: CASTGLTDTQYF. CDR3 in DNA: TGTGCCAGCACCGGCCTCACAGATACGCAGTATTTT.

The V and J genes are TRBV7-9 and TRBJ1-4; a weak D match, TRBD1 (6 bases). The CDR3 runs 17 residues. Trimming shortened V by 4 bases and J by 4 bases, and 19 bases separated the two germline ends. Germline assignment: CDR1 SEHNR and CDR2 FQNEAQ (reference sequence). CDR3 bases: TGTGCCAGCAGCTCCGACGGGACATGGAAGGGTAATGAAAAACTGTTTTTT. Translating it yields CASSSDGTWKGNEKLFF.

The chain is built from TRBV28 and TRBJ1-6; TRBD1 matches at 7 bases. CDR3 size: 14 residues. Germline values: CDR1 MDHEN, CDR2 SYDVKM. Unmatched junction bases numbered 3, after V lost 2 bases and J lost 8 bases. Here the CDR3 DNA reads TGTGCCAGCAGTTTACGACAGGGCTATTCACCCCTCCACTTT. Translating it yields CASSLRQGYSPLHF.

The CDR3 spells CASSLSGGNQPQHF. Written as DNA, the CDR3 is TGTGCCAGCAGCTTGTCAGGAGGGAATCAGCCCCAGCATTTT. The chain couples TRBV7-8 to TRBJ1-5, with D unclear. The CDR3 is made up of 14 amino acids. V was trimmed by 3 bases and J by 4 bases, leaving 10 bases between them. Germline V lookup: CDR1 SGHVS, CDR2 FQNEAQ.

This sequence joins TRBV5-4 and TRBJ2-7; tentative D call: TRBD1 (6 bases). The CDR3 has 15 residues. Trimming removed 1 base from V and 5 bases from J, with 16 bases in between. CDR1 and CDR2 from the germline V gene are SGHNT and YYREEE (reference sequence). CDR3 amino acids: CASSLPDRSGNEQYF. Written as DNA, the CDR3 is TGTGCCAGCAGCTTGCCTGACAGGTCTGGCAACGAGCAGTACTTC. Full variable domain (rest looked up from reference TRBV5-4 and TRBJ2-7): ETGVTQSPTHLIKTRGQQVTLRCSSQSGHNTVSWYQQALGQGPQFIFQYYREEENGRGNFPPRFSGLQFPNYSSELNVNALELDDSALYLCASSLPDRSGNEQYFGPGTRLTVT.

The genes are TRBV7-9 and TRBJ2-3, with 8 nucleotides matching TRBD1. V dropped 3 bases and J dropped 4; count of bases not matched to a gene: 6. The CDR3 spans 15 residues. CDR1 is SEHNR, CDR2 FQNEAQ, per germline (reference sequence). The CDR3 DNA sequence: TGTGCCAGCAGCTTGGTACAGGGGGTGGCAGATACGCAGTATTTT. This translates into CASSLVQGVADTQYF.

The chain carries TRBV27 and TRBJ2-2; unclear D gene. V gave up 5 bases and J gave up 8 bases, with 9 bases separating them. The CDR3 is 12 residues long. Germline V gives CDR1 MNHEY, CDR2 SMNVEV (reference sequence). The CDR3 reads CASSPKSGELFF. The CDR3 DNA reads TGTGCCAGCAGTCCCAAATCGGGGGAGCTGTTTTTT.

Comment on this clone: The same CDR3 arises from other DNA sequences in this sample as well. V is TRBV12-5 and J is TRBJ1-5, with D perhaps TRBD1 (6 bases). V lost 2 bases and J 7 bases, leaving 9 bases between the germline ends. This CDR3 has 13 residues. Per the germline V gene, CDR1 is LGHNT and CDR2 is FRNRAP. In DNA, the CDR3 is TGTGCTAGTGGTTTGTGGGGGGGCCAGCCCCAGCATTTT. Its protein is CASGLWGGQPQHF.

The CDR3 DNA follows: TGTGCCAGCAGATTAGGGGATAACTATGGCTACACCTTC. It specifies CASRLGDNYGYTF. The V gene is TRBV6-6, the J gene TRBJ1-2, with a tentative D call TRBD1 (5 bases). V lost 6 bases and J lost 1, with 9 bases in between. The CDR3 totals 13 residues. The V gene's germline CDR1 is MNHNY and CDR2 SVGAGI (reference sequence).

This chain joins TRBV27 and TRBJ1-6; D unclear. V was pared by 5 bases and J by 7 bases, with 12 bases between. CDR1 is MNHEY, CDR2 SMNVEV, per germline (reference sequence). The CDR3 has 14 residues. CDR3 residues: CASSPMGLNSPLHF. CDR3 coding DNA: TGTGCCAGCAGTCCCATGGGCCTGAATTCACCCCTCCACTTT.

The chain has TRBV7-2 and TRBJ1-1; D not certain. The V end was cut by 0 bases, the J end by 6 bases, with 14 bases between. CDR1 is SGHTA and CDR2 is FQGNSA in the germline V gene. The CDR3 sequence is 15 residues long. CDR3 coding DNA: TGTGCCAGCAGCTTAGCGTTGGGAGGAGGCGCTGAAGCTTTCTTT. Its translation: CASSLALGGGAEAFF.

As DNA, the CDR3 is TGTGCCAGCAGCGTAGGGGACAGAATGTACACCTTC. The encoded protein is CASSVGDRMYTF. V gene TRBV9 combines with J gene TRBJ1-2; 7 bases are shared with TRBD1. Germline values: CDR1 SGDLS, CDR2 YYNGEE. The length of the CDR3 is 12 residues. Trimming took 0 bases from V and 11 from J; bases not matched to a gene: 4.

The chain uses TRBV6-5 and TRBJ2-2, with D perhaps matching TRBD1 or TRBD2 (5 bases each). The V gene lost 6 bases and the J gene lost 1 base, with 12 bases spanning the gap. The CDR3 is 15 residues long. Germline loops: CDR1 MNHEY, CDR2 SVGAGI. The CDR3 nucleotides read TGTGCCAGCAGCTCGGGACCCCTGAACACCGGGGAGCTGTTTTTT. Protein: CASSSGPLNTGELFF.

The CDR3 DNA follows: TGTGCCAGCAGTCGAACTAGCGACTCCTACAATGAGCAGTTCTTC. It specifies CASSRTSDSYNEQFF. This chain joins TRBV6-4 and TRBJ2-1, with TRBD2 matching over 7 bases. V trimming: 5 bases; J trimming: 0 bases; junction bases outside the gene matches: 4. CDR1 MRHNA and CDR2 SNTAGT come from the germline V gene. The CDR3 has 15 amino acids.

The CDR3: CASSQDGSGGSTDTQYF. CDR3 bases: TGCGCCAGCAGCCAAGACGGATCAGGGGGTAGCACAGATACGCAGTATTTT. V and J are TRBV4-3 and TRBJ2-3; TRBD1 agrees at 7 bases. Germline values: CDR1 LGHNA, CDR2 YSLEER. Losses at the gene ends were 0 bases for V and 0 bases for J; bases not matched to a gene: 6. The CDR3 totals 17 residues.

This chain uses TRBV4-1 with TRBJ2-3, with 7 bases fitting TRBD1. In germline, CDR1 is MGHRA, CDR2 YSYEKL. The junction had 9 bases not matched to a gene; V was cut back by 5 bases and J by 4 bases. This CDR3 has 15 residues. CDR3 loop: CASSYRDSWPDTQYF. CDR3 coding DNA: TGCGCCAGCAGCTACCGGGACAGTTGGCCAGATACGCAGTATTTT.